These T cell receptor beta chains were read from a single sample in a study of blood T cell repertoires in COVID-19. Sequencing was performed with immunoSEQ multiplex PCR; in TCRdb, only in-frame clones are kept and a portion is missing. The data hold more than 200,000 clones, with around 87% observed a single time. Sequenced input: peripheral blood. The receptors were gathered from a woman aged 55-75 years with COVID-19, enrolled during active disease. Each CDR3 is given with its conserved first and last residue. The D gene is left open where the match is weak. For some rows the clone size is stated as once, few or many, or as a class when expanded; others skip it.

>-|TRBJ2-7|TRBV15|once
TGTGCCACCAGCAGAGATAGGTATCAGGGGATTCAGGCCTACGAGCAGTACTTC
CATSRDRYQGIQAYEQYF
>TRBD2|TRBJ2-7|TRBV30|-
TGTGCCTGGAGTGCCAGCGGGGCCTACGAGCAGTACTTC
CAWSASGAYEQYF
>-|TRBJ1-5|TRBV21-1|-
TGTGCCAGCAGCAACGGACTGTGGAATCAGCCCCAGCATTTT
CASSNGLWNQPQHF
>TRBD1|TRBJ1-1|TRBV6-5|-
TGTGCCATCCTCAACCCAGGGGGCAGGATTGAAGCTTTCTTT
CAILNPGGRIEAFF
>TRBD1|TRBJ2-4|TRBV24-1|-
TGTGCCACCAGTGGGGGACAGGGCCAAAACATTCAGTACTTC
CATSGGQGQNIQYF
>-|TRBJ2-3|TRBV15|-
TGTGCCACCAGCCCCCGGGTCACAGATACGCAGTATTTT
CATSPRVTDTQYF
>-|TRBJ2-7|TRBV21-1|-
TGTGCCAGCAGCCTTCAGGGGGACAGGGCCACCTACGAGCAGTACTTC
CASSLQGDRATYEQYF
>-|TRBJ2-1|TRBV6-5|-
TGTGCCAGCAGGGCCCGTGTGCCACCCAATGAGCAGTTCTTC
CASRARVPPNEQFF
>TRBD1|TRBJ1-5|TRBV19|-
TGTGCCAGTAGTGCTACAGGGGGCGGGAGATTTCAGCCCCAGCATTTT
CASSATGGGRFQPQHF
>TRBD1|TRBJ2-6|TRBV19|-
TGTGCCAGTAGTACCCCGGGACAGGGGAACTCTGGGGCCAACGTCCTGACTTTC
CASSTPGQGNSGANVLTF
>TRBD2|TRBJ2-7|TRBV12-3/TRBV12-4|-
TGTGCCAGCAGCCCGGGAGGTTTAGGCGAGCAGTACTTC
CASSPGGLGEQYF
>TRBD1|TRBJ2-4|TRBV28|-
TGTGCCAGCAGCCCGGACAGGCGACTAGCCAAAAACATTCAGTACTTC
CASSPDRRLAKNIQYF
>-|TRBJ1-1|TRBV28|-
TGTGCCAGCAGTCAAGCCGCTTCCCCCCGAGAAGCTTTCTTT
CASSQAASPREAFF
>-|TRBJ1-1|TRBV3-1/TRBV3-2|-
TGTGCCAGCAGTCCGCCCCATAATAGGAACACTGAAGCTTTCTTT
CASSPPHNRNTEAFF
>-|TRBJ1-2|TRBV19|-
TGTGCCAGTAGTATACGGGTCTCTTTGCTCGTGAAGAACTATGGCTACACCTTC
CASSIRVSLLVKNYGYTF
>TRBD2|TRBJ2-1|TRBV27|once
TGTGCCAGCAGCCCCCGGCTAGCGGGCCTCAATGAGCAGTTCTTC
CASSPRLAGLNEQFF
>TRBD2|TRBJ2-1|TRBV5-1|-
TGCGCCAGCGCCCTTCAGGGACTAGAGAGCTCCTACAATGAGCAGTTCTTC
CASALQGLESSYNEQFF
>-|TRBJ1-4|TRBV9|-
TGTGCCAGCAGCGACCTCCGAAGTGGGGCTGGGGAAAAACTGTTTTTT
CASSDLRSGAGEKLFF
>-|TRBJ1-1|TRBV6-6|-
TGTGCCAGCATTCACTCCAGGCTGGGAGCTTTCTTT
CASIHSRLGAFF
>-|TRBJ1-1|TRBV11-2|-
TGTGCCAGCACCAAGGGGGAAAGTGAAGCTTTCTTT
CASTKGESEAFF
>TRBD2|TRBJ2-1|TRBV3-1/TRBV3-2|-
TGTGCCAGCAGCCAACGTACGGGAGGAGCGGGAGGTCACAATGAGCAGTTCTTC
CASSQRTGGAGGHNEQFF
>TRBD1|TRBJ1-6|TRBV19|-
TGTGCCAGTAGTGTCGGACAGGGCGATAATTCACCCCTCCACTTT
CASSVGQGDNSPLHF
>-|TRBJ2-2|TRBV18|once
TGTGCCAGCTCACCACACTCGGTCCTACAAGCGTTCCCCGGGGAGCTGTTTTTT
CASSPHSVLQAFPGELFF
>-|TRBJ1-1|TRBV30|-
TGTGCCTGGGCAGCTCGGACAGAAGCTTTCTTT
CAWAARTEAFF
>TRBD1|TRBJ1-5|TRBV18|once
TGTGCCAGCTCTCTGGACAGGGGTGGCAATCAGCCCCAGCATTTT
CASSLDRGGNQPQHF
>-|TRBJ1-5|TRBV12-2|-
TGTGCAAGTCGGGACAGGTATGGCAATCAGCCCCAGCATTTT
CASRDRYGNQPQHF
>TRBD2|TRBJ2-3|TRBV9|once
TGTGCCAGCAGCGTCGCAGCGACTAGCGGGCTCATGGATACGCAGTATTTT
CASSVAATSGLMDTQYF
>-|TRBJ1-5|TRBV7-2|-
TGTGCCAGCAGCTTAGGTGGAGGGAACAATCAGCCCCAGCATTTT
CASSLGGGNNQPQHF
>-|TRBJ2-1|TRBV6-6|-
TGTGCCAGCAGCCACACCCAGGTTGGCAATGAGCAGTTCTTC
CASSHTQVGNEQFF
>-|TRBJ1-5|TRBV4-1|few
TGCGCCAGCAGCCAAGAGAGGTACAATCAGCCCCAGCATTTT
CASSQERYNQPQHF
>-|TRBJ1-1|TRBV30|-
TGTGCCTGGAGTGTAGGCAGGGCGGATCTGGGCACTGAAGCTTTCTTT
CAWSVGRADLGTEAFF
>TRBD1|TRBJ2-1|TRBV19|-
TGTGCCAGTAGTCGAACGGGACAGGGGGGGCAGTTCTTC
CASSRTGQGGQFF
>-|TRBJ2-2|TRBV4-1|-
TGCGCCAGCAGCCAAGATCACTTATATTCAGGATACGGCGGGGAGCTGTTTTTT
CASSQDHLYSGYGGELFF
>-|TRBJ1-2|TRBV6-5|-
TGTGCCAGCAGTTACTGGAGGCATGATGGCTACACCTTC
CASSYWRHDGYTF
>-|TRBJ2-5|TRBV3-1/TRBV3-2|-
TGTGCCAGCAGCCAAAGGGGGGGGAGGAGTGAGACCCAGTACTTC
CASSQRGGRSETQYF
>-|TRBJ1-6|TRBV20-1|-
TGCAGTGCTGAATCCGGGACTAAGGGGGACTTT
CSAESGTKGDF
>TRBD2|TRBJ2-1|TRBV11-3|-
TGTGCCAGCAGCCCTAGCGGGAGGTACAATGAGCAGTTCTTC
CASSPSGRYNEQFF
>-|TRBJ2-1|TRBV19|-
TGTGCCACTCAACCACAGAGCTCCTACAATGAGCAGTTCTTC
CATQPQSSYNEQFF
>-|TRBJ1-2|TRBV29-1|few
TGCAGCGTTGTAGGGCAGGGGAACTATGGCTACACCTTC
CSVVGQGNYGYTF
>-|TRBJ2-1|TRBV28|few
TGTGCCAGCAGTCGGGGGTTCGGGGGTGGGAACAATGAGCAGTTCTTC
CASSRGFGGGNNEQFF